Presented here are 10 T cell receptor beta chains from one specimen sequenced in a study of blood T cell repertoires in COVID-19. The table came from immunoSEQ multiplex PCR; TCRdb's copy has only in-frame clones and leaves some out. The sample yields hundreds of thousands of clones, 75% to 90% seen once. Sequences were obtained from PBMCs or T cells enriched from blood (not recorded which). Source of these receptors: a woman aged 40 to 50 who had recovered from COVID-19.

The rearrangement links TRBV7-2 to TRBJ2-5, with TRBD1 identical over 8 bases. The CDR3 is made up of 13 amino acids. Per the germline V gene, CDR1 is SGHTA and CDR2 is FQGNSA. J lost 4 bases, V lost 5 bases, and 3 bases had no gene match. The CDR3 here is CASSQGQAETQYF. In nucleotides, the CDR3 is TGTGCCAGCAGCCAGGGACAGGCAGAGACCCAGTACTTC.

V is TRBV19 and J is TRBJ2-7; weak D call: TRBD1 (6 bases). The CDR3 sequence is 12 residues long. Germline CDR1 is LNHDA and CDR2 is SQIVND (reference sequence). V was cut by 6 bases and J by 5 bases, with 11 bases left in between. CDR3 sequence (DNA): TGTGCCAGTAGAGGGGGATGGGACGAGCAGTACTTC. This codes for CASRGGWDEQYF.

V is TRBV7-3 and J is TRBJ1-6; 9 bases map to TRBD1. Looked up from germline, CDR1 is SGHTA and CDR2 is FQGTGA. Losses at the gene ends were 5 bases for V and 7 bases for J; bases not matched to a gene: 3. This CDR3 has 14 residues. DNA of the CDR3: TGTGCCAGCAGCGAGACAGGGGGGAATTCACCCCTCCACTTT. Amino acids: CASSETGGNSPLHF.

The V gene is TRBV3-1 (or the pseudogene TRBV3-2), the J gene TRBJ2-5; TRBD2 matches at 8 bases. Germline trimming cut 4 bases from V and 5 bases from J; bases unmatched to any gene: 15. The CDR3 sequence is 17 residues long. CDR1 is LGHDT, CDR2 YNNKEL, per germline (reference sequence). CDR3 residues: CASSRTVASGGMETQYF. For the CDR3, the DNA is TGTGCCAGCAGCCGAACCGTAGCCTCGGGAGGGATGGAGACCCAGTACTTC.

This clone was seen a single time. This chain uses TRBV10-1 with TRBJ2-3; 11 bases align to TRBD2. The germline CDR1 and CDR2 sequences are WNHNN and SYGVQD (reference sequence). Trimming cost V 4 bases and J 0 bases; bases outside gene matches: 3. The CDR3 runs 16 residues. This CDR3 is CASSGLAGLSTDTQYF. CDR3 DNA sequence: TGCGCCAGCAGTGGACTAGCGGGGCTGAGCACAGATACGCAGTATTTT.

This clone was counted a few times. Other DNA sequences in the sample encode the same CDR3. The chain links TRBV12-3 or TRBV12-4 to TRBJ2-5; no clear D. This CDR3 is built from 11 residues. Trimming removed 2 bases at V and 5 bases at J, with 3 bases between. This chain's CDR3 is CASSLRETQYF. The CDR3 DNA reads TGTGCCAGCAGTTTACGGGAGACCCAGTACTTC.

The rearrangement uses TRBV5-1 and TRBJ1-1; D unresolved. Trimming shortened V by 4 bases and J by 1 base, and 8 bases separated the two germline ends. The CDR3 length is 13 residues. Germline V lookup: CDR1 SGHRS, CDR2 YFSETQ. In DNA form, the CDR3 reads TGCGCCAGCAGCCATGGAGGGAACACTGAAGCTTTCTTT. Amino acid sequence: CASSHGGNTEAFF.

This chain uses TRBV7-4 with TRBJ2-1; D possibly corresponds to TRBD2 (5 bases). From germline, CDR1 is SGHVT and CDR2 SQSDAQ. The CDR3 extends over 15 amino acids. Deletions cut 5 bases from V and 0 bases from J, with 11 bases between. CDR3 loop: CASSAVGNSYNEQFF. CDR3 nucleotides: TGTGCCAGCAGCGCCGTCGGGAACTCCTACAATGAGCAGTTCTTC.

The chain combines TRBV5-1 with TRBJ2-3; TRBD2 aligns across 12 bases. Unmatched junction bases numbered 1, after V lost 7 bases and J lost 1 base. This CDR3 spans 14 amino acids. Per the germline V gene, CDR1 is SGHRS and CDR2 is YFSETQ. CDR3 region: CASRTSGGTDTQYF. CDR3 DNA: TGCGCCAGCCGGACTAGCGGGGGCACAGATACGCAGTATTTT.

This chain uses TRBV19 with TRBJ2-1; 9 bases are shared with TRBD1. This CDR3 spans 14 amino acids. Germline lookup yields CDR1 LNHDA and CDR2 SQIVND (reference sequence). The J segment lost 8 bases and the V segment lost 5 bases, leaving 7 bases of the junction unmatched. CDR3 residues: CASSGYRGLYEQFF. CDR3 sequence (DNA): TGTGCCAGTAGTGGCTACAGGGGGCTGTATGAGCAGTTCTTC.